A selection of T cell receptor beta chains follows, all from one sample in a study of blood T cell repertoires in COVID-19. Produced via immunoSEQ multiplex PCR; TCRdb's table is partial and in-frame only. The table records under 400,000 clones, around 88% of them present only once. The sample taken for sequencing was peripheral blood. The receptors were sampled from a woman younger than 45 with COVID-19, enrolled during active disease. Both conserved end residues are part of each CDR3. D genes are given only for firm matches. Rows give clone size only sometimes, using once, few, many, or a class for an expanded clone.

V gene	J gene	D gene	clone size	CDR3 protein	CDR3 DNA
TRBV5-1	TRBJ2-1	TRBD2	.	CASSSAGVYSYNEQFF	TGCGCCAGCAGCTCAGCGGGGGTTTATTCCTACAATGAGCAGTTCTTC
TRBV19	TRBJ1-2	.	once	CASSTLERIDGYTF	TGTGCCAGTAGTACGCTAGAGAGGATTGATGGCTACACCTTC
TRBV18	TRBJ1-3	.	.	CASSPGQEGNTIYF	TGTGCCAGCTCACCAGGGCAAGAGGGAAACACCATATATTTT
TRBV19	TRBJ2-2	.	once	CASSIGIRGTGELFF	TGTGCCAGTAGTATCGGGATACGGGGAACCGGGGAGCTGTTTTTT
TRBV3-1/TRBV3-2	TRBJ1-1	TRBD1	few	CASSPGTGVVAEAFF	TGTGCCAGCAGCCCGGGTACAGGGGTGGTAGCTGAAGCTTTCTTT
TRBV5-4	TRBJ2-7	.	.	CASSYGTFYEQYF	TGTGCCAGCAGCTACGGGACTTTTTACGAGCAGTACTTC
TRBV4-2	TRBJ2-1	.	.	CASSPRFRQETYNEQFF	TGTGCCAGCAGCCCGAGGTTTCGACAGGAGACCTACAATGAGCAGTTCTTC
TRBV3-1/TRBV3-2	TRBJ2-3	TRBD2	.	CASSPTGTTEQDTQYF	TGTGCCAGCAGCCCCACCGGGACTACCGAACAAGATACGCAGTATTTT
TRBV28	TRBJ1-4	TRBD1	once	CASSRDRVEKLFF	TGTGCCAGCAGCAGAGACAGGGTTGAAAAACTGTTTTTT
TRBV15	TRBJ2-1	.	once	CATSIRAASSYNEQFF	TGTGCCACCAGCATCCGAGCGGCGAGCTCCTACAATGAGCAGTTCTTC
TRBV11-2	TRBJ1-3	.	.	CASSLGSFPLSGNTIYF	TGTGCCAGCAGCTTAGGATCCTTCCCACTCTCTGGAAACACCATATATTTT
TRBV2	TRBJ1-5	.	.	CASSAQGLKQPQHF	TGTGCCAGCAGTGCACAGGGTCTGAAGCAGCCCCAGCATTTT
TRBV12-5	TRBJ2-7	.	.	CASGLANRVYEQYF	TGTGCTAGTGGTTTGGCAAACAGGGTCTACGAGCAGTACTTC
TRBV9	TRBJ1-3	TRBD1	.	CASSLTGGSGNTIYF	TGTGCCAGCAGCTTAACAGGGGGCAGTGGAAACACCATATATTTT